A selection of T cell receptor beta chains follows, all from one sample in a study of blood T cell repertoires in COVID-19. Clones were sequenced by immunoSEQ multiplex PCR, and TCRdb holds only the in-frame ones, with some missing. The table records approximately 470,000 clones, approximately 86% of them present only once. Sample: PBMCs or T cells enriched from blood (not recorded which). Every receptor here comes from a woman under 30 who had recovered from COVID-19. CDR3s include the opening cysteine and the closing phenylalanine or tryptophan. D genes are given only for firm matches. Only part of the rows carry a size: once, few, many, or a class if the clone is expanded.

length,V,size,J,D,CDR3,DNA
14,TRBV30,few,TRBJ2-7,TRBD2,CAWSVSGVIYEQYF,TGTGCCTGGAGTGTTAGCGGGGTTATCTACGAGCAGTACTTC
13,TRBV6-5,.,TRBJ1-2,.,CASSPQRQDGYTF,TGTGCCAGCAGTCCCCAAAGACAGGATGGCTACACCTTC
14,TRBV5-1,.,TRBJ1-1,TRBD1,CASSLGTGNTEAFF,TGCGCCAGCAGCTTAGGGACAGGGAACACTGAAGCTTTCTTT
18,TRBV28,.,TRBJ2-1,TRBD1,CASSLAGFLGQSYNEQFF,TGTGCCAGCAGTTTAGCGGGTTTCCTGGGACAGTCCTACAATGAGCAGTTCTTC
14,TRBV9,once,TRBJ1-5,.,CASSVDGARQPQHF,TGTGCCAGCAGCGTAGATGGGGCGCGACAGCCCCAGCATTTT
13,TRBV2,.,TRBJ1-2,TRBD1,CASSRQGGYGYTF,TGTGCCAGCAGTCGACAGGGGGGATATGGCTACACCTTC
16,TRBV9,.,TRBJ2-1,TRBD2,CASSVSGASSYNEQFF,TGTGCCAGCAGCGTAAGCGGGGCTAGCTCCTACAATGAGCAGTTCTTC
16,TRBV4-1,.,TRBJ1-1,TRBD1,CASSQAGQGMNTEAFF,TGCGCCAGCAGCCAAGCAGGACAGGGGATGAACACTGAAGCTTTCTTT
16,TRBV7-2,.,TRBJ2-3,TRBD2,CASSLERGWGADTQYF,TGTGCCAGCAGCTTGGAGCGGGGGTGGGGAGCAGATACGCAGTATTTT
12,TRBV7-9,.,TRBJ1-2,.,CASGSATISYTF,TGTGCCAGCGGGTCTGCTACTATAAGCTACACCTTC
13,TRBV28,.,TRBJ1-2,.,CASSLFGSYGYTF,TGTGCCAGCAGTTTATTTGGCAGTTATGGCTACACCTTC